The T cell receptor beta chain under discussion was sequenced for a study of control samples from healthy donors and cancer patients. Measured with immunoSEQ multiplex PCR; TCRdb has only the in-frame clones, and not every one. The repertoire holds about 150,000 clones, with 85% to 95% as singletons. Germline V gene data show CDR1 as LNHDA and CDR2 as SQIVND (reference sequence). Trimming stripped 1 base from V and 4 bases from J, with 6 bases between. The CDR3 is 13 residues long. The source of this sequence is a middle-aged man in good health. J is TRBJ2-3 and V is TRBV19; D is possibly TRBD1 or TRBD2 (5 bases each). Sequencing input: blood. The CDR3 loop reads CASSIVGADTQYF. The CDR3 region has the DNA TGTGCCAGTAGTATAGTGGGGGCAGATACGCAGTATTTT.